A single sample is the source of the 5 T cell receptor beta chains below, sequenced in a study of blood T cell repertoires in COVID-19. Libraries were prepared by immunoSEQ multiplex PCR; TCRdb keeps only in-frame clonotypes and omits some of them. The data hold 210,000 or so clones, with roughly 90% observed a single time. Sequenced material: peripheral blood. The receptors were gathered from a woman aged 55-70 years with acute or convalescent COVID-19.

The chain employs TRBV28 and TRBJ2-5; 7 nucleotides line up with TRBD1. In germline, CDR1 is MDHEN, CDR2 SYDVKM. There are 14 residues in the CDR3. V shed 1 base and J 4 bases; nucleotides not matched to a gene: 3. This chain's CDR3 is CASSLFPGGETQYF. For the CDR3, the DNA is TGTGCCAGCAGTTTATTTCCAGGGGGAGAGACCCAGTACTTC.

On this clone itself: The sample holds other DNA sequences that translate to the same CDR3. The chain joins TRBV10-3 to TRBJ1-1; D gene unclear. Trimming took off 3 bases at V and 0 bases at J, with 5 bases between the two ends. This CDR3 comprises 13 residues. CDR1 is ENHRY, CDR2 SYGVKD, per germline. This CDR3 is CAISDGLNTEAFF. The CDR3 DNA follows: TGTGCCATCAGTGACGGTTTGAACACTGAAGCTTTCTTT.

The sample holds a few counts of this clone. The rearrangement uses TRBV24-1 and TRBJ1-2; D call uncertain. The germline V gene has CDR1 KGHDR and CDR2 SFDVKD. V lost 5 bases, J lost 4 bases, and 10 bases lay in between. This CDR3 spans 13 amino acids. CDR3 in amino acids: CATSGSPLYGYTF. The CDR3 DNA is TGTGCCACCAGTGGAAGCCCCCTCTATGGCTACACCTTC.

The V call is TRBV6-5, the J call TRBJ2-1; D possibly corresponds to TRBD1 (6 bases). CDR1 and CDR2 from the germline V gene are MNHEY and SVGAGI. Trimming removed 6 bases at V and 1 base at J, with 13 bases between. The CDR3 runs 15 residues. This chain's CDR3 is CASSQGIESYNEQFF. DNA for the CDR3: TGTGCCAGCAGCCAGGGGATTGAGTCCTACAATGAGCAGTTCTTC.

This clone has a single count. The genes are TRBV6-4 and TRBJ2-3; 7 positions agree with TRBD2. The CDR3 consists of 14 residues. V was clipped by 6 bases and J by 4 bases; unmatched bases: 7. The V gene's germline CDR1 is MRHNA and CDR2 SNTAGT. The CDR3 is CASRERRESDTQYF. The CDR3 DNA reads as TGTGCCAGCAGGGAGAGGCGGGAGTCAGATACGCAGTATTTT.